Following are 27 T cell receptor beta chains from one sample sequenced in a study of blood T cell repertoires in COVID-19. TCRdb keeps only in-frame clones here, not all; method: immunoSEQ multiplex PCR. The sample lists 80,000 to 100,000 clones, roughly 82% seen once, with 11% in the top ten. What was sequenced was peripheral blood. Receptor source: a man in his 70s with active or convalescent COVID-19.

The chain recombines TRBV18 with TRBJ1-1; D remains unclear. In germline, CDR1 is KGHSH, CDR2 LQKENI. The V gene lost 3 bases and the J gene lost 0 bases, with 8 bases spanning the gap. There are 14 residues in the CDR3. CDR3 nucleotide sequence: TGTGCCAGCTCACCGGCCCAGATGAACACTGAAGCTTTCTTT. Translated, it gives CASSPAQMNTEAFF. The variable domain in full, with the rest retrieved from reference TRBV18 and TRBJ1-1, is NAGVMQNPRHLVRRRGQEARLRCSPMKGHSHVYWYRQLPEEGLKFMVYLQKENIIDESGMPKERFSAEFPKEGPSILRIQQVVRGDSAAYFCASSPAQMNTEAFFGQGTRLTVV.

This clone was seen only once. The J gene is TRBJ1-1, the V gene TRBV5-1; 7 positions match TRBD1. This CDR3 has 13 residues. Germline V gives CDR1 SGHRS, CDR2 YFSETQ. The V gene end was trimmed by 3 bases and the J gene end by 6 bases; junction bases not matched to a gene: 5. Written as DNA, the CDR3 is TGCGCCAGCAGCTGGACAGGAGGGGCTGAAGCTTTCTTT. Amino acid sequence: CASSWTGGAEAFF.

The chain recombines TRBV6-5 with TRBJ1-5, with 7 bases lining up with TRBD1. This CDR3 spans 15 amino acids. J lost 3 bases, V lost 5 bases, and 7 bases had no gene match. Germline-derived CDR1 and CDR2 are MNHEY and SVGAGI. DNA for the CDR3: TGTGCCAGCAGTCCCCAGGGACAGACCAATCAGCCCCAGCATTTT. Its translation is CASSPQGQTNQPQHF.

The genes are TRBV2 and TRBJ1-5; possibly TRBD1 for D (5 bases). With 5 bases removed from V and 4 bases from J, the gap between germline ends came to 9 bases. The CDR3 sequence is 13 residues long. Germline loops: CDR1 SNHLY, CDR2 FYNNEI. The CDR3, as DNA: TGTGCCAGCAGTATTCAGGGAAATCAGCCCCAGCATTTT. Translation: CASSIQGNQPQHF. The complete variable domain, with remaining parts taken from reference TRBV2 and TRBJ1-5, reads EPEVTQTPSHQVTQMGQEVILRCVPISNHLYFYWYRQILGQKVEFLVSFYNNEISEKSEIFDDQFSVERPDGSNFTLKIRSTKLEDSAMYFCASSIQGNQPQHFGDGTRLSIL.

The table lists this clone with a count of one. The chain recombines TRBV7-2 with TRBJ2-1; D is uncertain. Deletions cut 1 base from V and 2 bases from J, with 9 bases between. The germline CDR1 and CDR2 sequences are SGHTA and FQGNSA. This CDR3 contains 15 residues. CDR3 residues: CASSLDSNPYNEQFF. CDR3 bases: TGTGCCAGCAGCTTAGACAGTAACCCCTACAATGAGCAGTTCTTC. The variable domain in full, with the rest retrieved from reference TRBV7-2 and TRBJ2-1, is GAGVSQSPSNKVTEKGKDVELRCDPISGHTALYWYRQSLGQGLEFLIYFQGNSAPDKSGLPSDRFSAERTGGSVSTLTIQRTQQEDSAVYLCASSLDSNPYNEQFFGPGTRLTVL.

The chain combines TRBV6-5 with TRBJ2-3, with D unresolved. Trimming removed 2 bases at V and 6 bases at J, with 15 bases between. The CDR3 consists of 15 residues. CDR1 MNHEY and CDR2 SVGAGI come from the germline V gene. CDR3: CASSYTTQTGDTQYF. DNA for the CDR3: TGTGCCAGCAGTTACACAACCCAGACTGGTGATACGCAGTATTTT.

The chain uses TRBV7-9 and TRBJ2-2, with TRBD1 identical over 11 bases. The CDR3 is made up of 16 amino acids. V lost 5 bases and J lost 7; bases outside the gene matches: 9. Germline V gene lookup returns CDR1 SEHNR and CDR2 FQNEAQ (reference sequence). CDR3 amino acids: CASSPGQGVGNGELFF. Here the CDR3 DNA reads TGTGCCAGCAGCCCGGGACAGGGGGTAGGAAACGGGGAGCTGTTTTTT.

A few counts support this clone. The V call is TRBV21-1, the J call TRBJ2-7; the listed D gene, TRBD1, was not tested against the DNA. TRBV21-1 is marked as a pseudogene. The CDR3 is 13 residues long. Written as DNA, the CDR3 is TGTGCCAGCAGCAAGCAGGGCTCCTACGAGCAGTACTTC. Protein product: CASSKQGSYEQYF.

This rearrangement joins TRBV12-3 or TRBV12-4 to TRBJ2-1, with D hard to call. The CDR3 has 12 amino acids. Between the trimmed V and J ends, which lost 3 bases and 8 bases, there was a span of 8 bases. DNA for the CDR3: TGTGCCAGCAGTTTTCTCGGTTATGAGCAGTTCTTC. This encodes CASSFLGYEQFF.

The chain recombines TRBV29-1 with TRBJ2-5, with D perhaps matching TRBD1 (6 bases). V was trimmed by 7 bases and J by 7 bases, leaving 13 bases between them. CDR1 and CDR2 from the germline V gene are SQVTM and ANQGSEA. The CDR3 is 11 amino acids. The CDR3 region is CSASRGWTQYF. The CDR3 coding sequence is TGCAGCGCGAGCAGGGGCTGGACCCAGTACTTC. Supplemented by reference TRBV29-1 and TRBJ2-5, the full variable domain reads SAVISQKPSRDICQRGTSLTIQCQVDSQVTMMFWYRQQPGQSLTLIATANQGSEATYESGFVIDKFPISRPNLTFSTLTVSNMSPEDSSIYLCSASRGWTQYFGPGTRLLVL.

J is TRBJ1-1 and V is TRBV19; 7 positions match TRBD1. The CDR3 is made up of 13 amino acids. The ends lost 6 bases at V and 2 bases at J; junction bases unmatched: 3. Looked up from germline, CDR1 is LNHDA and CDR2 is SQIVND (reference sequence). For the CDR3, the DNA is TGTGCCAGTAGGCGACAGGGAAACACTGAAGCTTTCTTT. It codes for CASRRQGNTEAFF.

The V gene is TRBV7-9, the J gene TRBJ2-5, with 7 bases matching TRBD2. V lost 3 bases to trimming and J lost 5 bases; unmatched junction nucleotides: 12. The CDR3 is 16 amino acids. Germline CDR1 SEHNR, CDR2 FQNEAQ (reference sequence). The CDR3 DNA reads as TGTGCCAGCAGCTTGAAAGCCAGCGGGGTGATCGAGACCCAGTACTTC. Its protein is CASSLKASGVIETQYF.

This clone came up a few times. The gene calls are TRBV6-5 and TRBJ2-5, with D maybe TRBD1 (6 bases). The germline gives CDR1 MNHEY, CDR2 SVGAGI. Trimming stripped 5 bases from V and 5 bases from J, with 15 bases between. This CDR3 region has 14 residues. The CDR3 loop reads CASSKQGMVETQYF. Written as DNA, the CDR3 is TGTGCCAGCAGTAAACAGGGAATGGTGGAGACCCAGTACTTC.

The chain couples TRBV6-5 to TRBJ1-1; D not certain. Germline assignment: CDR1 MNHEY and CDR2 SVGAGI. Trimming left V 5 bases short and J 1 base short, with 11 bases between. The length of the CDR3 is 14 residues. This CDR3 is CASSPGRGNTEAFF. In DNA form, the CDR3 reads TGTGCCAGCAGTCCCGGACGGGGGAACACTGAAGCTTTCTTT.

Only one count was recorded for this clone. The chain has TRBV29-1 and TRBJ2-1; tentative D call: TRBD1 (6 bases). Looked up from germline, CDR1 is SQVTM and CDR2 is ANQGSEA. There are 14 residues in the CDR3. Trimming removed 5 bases at V and 2 bases at J, with 13 bases between. Here the CDR3 DNA reads TGCAGCGTTTCCGGGACAAGGGCCTACAATGAGCAGTTCTTC. Its translation is CSVSGTRAYNEQFF.

The rearrangement joins TRBV5-1 to TRBJ2-7; D gene uncertain. The CDR3 length is 14 residues. CDR1 SGHRS and CDR2 YFSETQ come from the germline V gene. Trimming removed 0 bases from V and 3 bases from J, with 10 bases in between. The CDR3 region is CASSLADKNYEQYF. The CDR3, as DNA: TGCGCCAGCAGCTTGGCTGACAAGAACTACGAGCAGTACTTC.

CDR3 bases: TGTGCCTGGAGTATCCGGGACAGGGGGCCCGGGGGCTACACCTTC. It translates to CAWSIRDRGPGGYTF. The rearrangement links TRBV30 to TRBJ1-2; 12 bases map to TRBD1. CDR1 is GTSNPN and CDR2 is SVGIG in the germline V gene (reference sequence). V lost 2 bases, J lost 8 bases, and 9 bases stayed unmatched. The length of the CDR3 is 15 residues.

The chain couples TRBV7-8 to TRBJ1-2; perhaps TRBD1 as D (6 bases). This CDR3 is 14 amino acids long. Trimming pared 3 bases from V and 2 bases from J, leaving 10 bases between. Germline assignment: CDR1 SGHVS and CDR2 FQNEAQ. The CDR3 reads CASSLEDRNYGYTF. CDR3 DNA: TGTGCCAGCAGCTTGGAGGACAGAAACTATGGCTACACCTTC. The entire variable domain, with the rest obtained from reference TRBV7-8 and TRBJ1-2, is as follows: GAGVSQSPRYKVAKRGQDVALRCDPISGHVSLFWYQQALGQGPEFLTYFQNEAQLDKSGLPSDRFFAERPEGSVSTLKIQRTQQEDSAVYLCASSLEDRNYGYTFGSGTRLTVV.

This chain links TRBV10-3 with TRBJ1-5; D is unresolved. The germline V gene encodes CDR1 ENHRY and CDR2 SYGVKD. The CDR3 runs to 13 residues. With 6 bases removed from V and 1 base from J, the gap between germline ends came to 7 bases. CDR3 sequence (DNA): TGTGCCATCAGGGCCTCCAGCAATCAGCCCCAGCATTTT. Protein sequence: CAIRASSNQPQHF.

This clone occurred once. The chain couples TRBV6-6 to TRBJ1-1, with TRBD1 as a possible D gene (6 bases). Germline assignment: CDR1 MNHNY and CDR2 SVGAGI (reference sequence). This CDR3 has 14 amino acids. V dropped 8 bases and J dropped 2 bases, with 15 bases sitting between them. For the CDR3, the DNA is TGTGCCAGCGGCGACGGGACAAAAAACACTGAAGCTTTCTTT. The encoded protein is CASGDGTKNTEAFF.

The V gene is TRBV6-5, the J gene TRBJ1-3; no firm D call. Trimming removed 2 bases at V and 0 bases at J, with 11 bases between. This CDR3 has 16 residues. Germline V gene lookup returns CDR1 MNHEY and CDR2 SVGAGI. The CDR3 DNA reads as TGTGCCAGCAGTTACACGGTGACGGGCTCTGGAAACACCATATATTTT. The encoded protein is CASSYTVTGSGNTIYF.

V and J are TRBV19 and TRBJ1-6; D remains unclear. CDR1 and CDR2 from the germline V gene are LNHDA and SQIVND (reference sequence). Trimming removed 8 bases at V and 11 bases at J, with 22 bases between. This CDR3 comprises 15 residues. CDR3 sequence: CASRFGWGDGAPLHF. The CDR3, as DNA: TGTGCCAGTCGGTTTGGTTGGGGTGACGGGGCACCCCTCCACTTT.

The genes are TRBV5-1 and TRBJ2-3, with 10 bases matching TRBD2. CDR3 length equals 16 residues. Germline CDR1 reads SGHRS; CDR2 reads YFSETQ. The V segment lost 0 bases and the J segment 2 bases; nucleotides outside the gene matches: 3. The CDR3 region is CASSLALAGATDTQYF. The CDR3 DNA follows: TGCGCCAGCAGCTTGGCCCTAGCGGGGGCCACAGATACGCAGTATTTT.

The chain combines TRBV18 with TRBJ1-2; a possible D gene is TRBD1 (6 bases). This CDR3 has 14 residues. V was clipped by 3 bases and J by 3 bases, with 11 bases between them. CDR1 and CDR2 (germline): KGHSH, LQKENI. CDR3 region: CASSPTPGDYGYTF. CDR3 nucleotide sequence: TGTGCCAGCTCACCCACACCAGGGGACTATGGCTACACCTTC.

This chain connects TRBV21-1 to TRBJ1-5; the D segment call TRBD1 is taken from the table without a DNA check. TRBV21-1 is flagged as a pseudogene. This CDR3 has 14 residues. CDR3 amino acids: CASSQAQGQQPQHF. CDR3 nucleotide sequence: TGTGCCAGCAGCCAGGCACAGGGACAACAGCCCCAGCATTTT.

This clone has only a few counts. The chain carries TRBV7-4 and TRBJ2-7, with no clear D. Trimming removed 5 bases at V and 4 bases at J, with 15 bases between. CDR1 is SGHVT and CDR2 is SQSDAQ in the germline V gene. This CDR3 has 14 residues. CDR3 bases: TGTGCCAGCAGCCCAACCCCAGCGCGTTACGAGCAGTACTTC. As protein: CASSPTPARYEQYF.

In this sample, this clone turned up a few times. The chain joins TRBV6-5 to TRBJ2-7, with 8 bases lining up with TRBD2. V lost 6 bases, J lost 12 bases, and 13 bases stayed unmatched. Germline CDR1 MNHEY, CDR2 SVGAGI. CDR3 length: 13 amino acids. The CDR3 DNA follows: TGTGCCAGCAGGAACCCGGGACTAGAATATCCGTACTTC. Translated, it gives CASRNPGLEYPYF.